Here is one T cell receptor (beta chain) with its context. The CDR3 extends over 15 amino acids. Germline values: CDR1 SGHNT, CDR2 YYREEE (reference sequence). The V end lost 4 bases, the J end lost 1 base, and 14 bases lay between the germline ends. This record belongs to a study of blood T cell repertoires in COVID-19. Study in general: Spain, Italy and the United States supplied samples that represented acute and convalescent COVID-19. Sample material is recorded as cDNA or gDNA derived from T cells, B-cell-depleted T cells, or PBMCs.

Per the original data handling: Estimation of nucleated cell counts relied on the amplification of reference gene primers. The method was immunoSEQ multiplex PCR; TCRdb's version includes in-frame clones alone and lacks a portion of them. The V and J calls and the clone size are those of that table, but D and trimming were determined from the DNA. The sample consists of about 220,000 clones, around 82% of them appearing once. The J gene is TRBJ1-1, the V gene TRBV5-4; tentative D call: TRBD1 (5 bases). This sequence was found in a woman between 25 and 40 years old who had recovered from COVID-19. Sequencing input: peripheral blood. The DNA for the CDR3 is TGTGCCAGCAGCCCCCTCAGGGCGCCGAACACTGAAGCTTTCTTT. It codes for CASSPLRAPNTEAFF.